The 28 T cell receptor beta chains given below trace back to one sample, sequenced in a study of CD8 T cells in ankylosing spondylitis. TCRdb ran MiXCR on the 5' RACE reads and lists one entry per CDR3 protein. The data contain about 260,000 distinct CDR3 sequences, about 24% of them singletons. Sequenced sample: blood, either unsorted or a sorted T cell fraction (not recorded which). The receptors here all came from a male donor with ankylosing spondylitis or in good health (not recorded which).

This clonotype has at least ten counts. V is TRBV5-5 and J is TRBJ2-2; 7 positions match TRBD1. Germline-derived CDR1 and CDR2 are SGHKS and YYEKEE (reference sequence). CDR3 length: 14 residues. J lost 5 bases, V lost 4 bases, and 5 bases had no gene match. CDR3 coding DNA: TGTGCCAGCAGCAAGCCGACAGGGACCGGGGAGCTGTTTTTT. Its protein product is CASSKPTGTGELFF.

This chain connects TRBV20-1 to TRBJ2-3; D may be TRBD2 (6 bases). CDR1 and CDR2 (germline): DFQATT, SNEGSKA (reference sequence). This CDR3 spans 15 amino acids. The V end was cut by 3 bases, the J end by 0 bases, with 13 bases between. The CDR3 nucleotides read TGCAGTGCTAGCCCCGGGGGATCTAGCACAGATACGCAGTATTTT. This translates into CSASPGGSSTDTQYF.

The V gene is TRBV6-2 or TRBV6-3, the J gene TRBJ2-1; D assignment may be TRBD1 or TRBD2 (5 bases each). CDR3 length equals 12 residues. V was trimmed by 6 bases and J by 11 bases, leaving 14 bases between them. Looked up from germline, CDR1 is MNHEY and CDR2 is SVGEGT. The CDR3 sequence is CASSPAEGKQFF. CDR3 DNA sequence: TGTGCCAGCAGCCCTGCTGAGGGGAAGCAGTTCTTC.

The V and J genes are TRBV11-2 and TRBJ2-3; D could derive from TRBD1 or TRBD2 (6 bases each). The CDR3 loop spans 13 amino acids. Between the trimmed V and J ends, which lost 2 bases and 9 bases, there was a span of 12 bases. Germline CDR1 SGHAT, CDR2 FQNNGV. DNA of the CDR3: TGTGCCAGCAGCTTACCGGGGGCCAGCACGCAGTATTTT. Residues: CASSLPGASTQYF.

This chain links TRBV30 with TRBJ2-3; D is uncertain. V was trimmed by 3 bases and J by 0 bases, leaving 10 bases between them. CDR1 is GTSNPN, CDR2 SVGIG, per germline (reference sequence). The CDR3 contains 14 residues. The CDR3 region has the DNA TGTGCCTGGAGAGACCGGTCTAGCACAGATACGCAGTATTTT. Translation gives CAWRDRSSTDTQYF.

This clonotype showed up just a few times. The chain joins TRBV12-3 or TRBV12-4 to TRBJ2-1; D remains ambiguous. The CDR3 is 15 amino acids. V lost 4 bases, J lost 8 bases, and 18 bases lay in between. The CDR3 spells CASSSPDTPWDEQFF. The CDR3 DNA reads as TGTGCCAGCAGTTCTCCCGACACCCCTTGGGATGAGCAGTTCTTC.

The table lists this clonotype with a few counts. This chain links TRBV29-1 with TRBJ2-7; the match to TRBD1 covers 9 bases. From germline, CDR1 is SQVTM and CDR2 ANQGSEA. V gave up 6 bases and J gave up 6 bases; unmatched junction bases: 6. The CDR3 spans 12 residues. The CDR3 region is CSVNRGLSEQYF. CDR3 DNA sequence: TGCAGCGTAAACAGGGGGCTGAGCGAGCAGTACTTC.

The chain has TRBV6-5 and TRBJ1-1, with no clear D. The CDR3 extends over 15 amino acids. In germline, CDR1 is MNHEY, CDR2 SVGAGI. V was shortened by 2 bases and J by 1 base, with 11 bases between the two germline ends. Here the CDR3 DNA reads TGTGCCAGCAGTTACAATCCCACGGGGAACACTGAAGCTTTCTTT. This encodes CASSYNPTGNTEAFF.

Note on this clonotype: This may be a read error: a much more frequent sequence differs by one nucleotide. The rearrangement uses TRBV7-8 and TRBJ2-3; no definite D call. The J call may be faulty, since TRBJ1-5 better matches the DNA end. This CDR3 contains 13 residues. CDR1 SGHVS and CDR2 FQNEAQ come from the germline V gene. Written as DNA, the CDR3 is TGTGCCAGCAGCTTACCAGGTTCGGATACGCAGCATTTT. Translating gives CASSLPGSDTQHF.

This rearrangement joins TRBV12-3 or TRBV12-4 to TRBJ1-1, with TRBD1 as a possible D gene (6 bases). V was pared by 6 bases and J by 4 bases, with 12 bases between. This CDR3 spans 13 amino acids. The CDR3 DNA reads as TGTGCCAGCAGCTACACAGGGCTCACTGAAGCTTTCTTT. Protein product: CASSYTGLTEAFF.

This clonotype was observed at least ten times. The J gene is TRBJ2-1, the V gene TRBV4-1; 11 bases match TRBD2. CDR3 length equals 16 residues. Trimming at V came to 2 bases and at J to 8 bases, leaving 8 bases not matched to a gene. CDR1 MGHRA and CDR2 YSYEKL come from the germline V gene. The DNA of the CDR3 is TGCGCCAGCAGCCAAAACCTAGCGGGGGGTTTTTATGAGCAGTTCTTC. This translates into CASSQNLAGGFYEQFF.

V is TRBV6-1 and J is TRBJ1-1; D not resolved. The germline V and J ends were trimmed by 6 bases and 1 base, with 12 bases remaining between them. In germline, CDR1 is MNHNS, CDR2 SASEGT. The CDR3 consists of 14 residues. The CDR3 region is CASRPITRNTEAFF. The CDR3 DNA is TGTGCCAGCAGACCTATTACACGGAACACTGAAGCTTTCTTT.

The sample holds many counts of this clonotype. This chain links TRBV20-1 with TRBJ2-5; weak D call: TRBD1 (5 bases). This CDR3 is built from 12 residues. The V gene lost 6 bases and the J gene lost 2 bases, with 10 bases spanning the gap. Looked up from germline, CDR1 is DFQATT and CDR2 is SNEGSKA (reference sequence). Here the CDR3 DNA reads TGCAGTGCCGACAGTGATCAAGAGACCCAGTACTTC. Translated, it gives CSADSDQETQYF.

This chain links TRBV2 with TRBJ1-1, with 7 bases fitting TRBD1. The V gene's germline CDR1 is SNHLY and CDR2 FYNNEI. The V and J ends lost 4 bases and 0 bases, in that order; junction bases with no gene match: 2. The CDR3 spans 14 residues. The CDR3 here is CASSGGQLNTEAFF. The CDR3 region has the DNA TGTGCCAGCAGTGGGGGACAGCTGAACACTGAAGCTTTCTTT.

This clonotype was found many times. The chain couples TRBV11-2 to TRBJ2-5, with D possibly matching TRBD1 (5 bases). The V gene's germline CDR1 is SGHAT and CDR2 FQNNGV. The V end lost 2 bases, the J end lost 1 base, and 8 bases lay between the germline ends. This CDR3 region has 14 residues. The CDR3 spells CASSLRTTQETQYF. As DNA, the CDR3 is TGTGCCAGCAGCTTACGGACAACCCAAGAGACCCAGTACTTC.

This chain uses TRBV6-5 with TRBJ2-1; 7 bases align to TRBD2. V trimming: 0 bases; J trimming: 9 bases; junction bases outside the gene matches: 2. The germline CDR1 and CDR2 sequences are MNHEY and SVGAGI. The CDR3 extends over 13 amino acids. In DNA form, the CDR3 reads TGTGCCAGCAGTTACTCGGGGGGGAGTGAGCAGTTCTTC. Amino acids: CASSYSGGSEQFF.

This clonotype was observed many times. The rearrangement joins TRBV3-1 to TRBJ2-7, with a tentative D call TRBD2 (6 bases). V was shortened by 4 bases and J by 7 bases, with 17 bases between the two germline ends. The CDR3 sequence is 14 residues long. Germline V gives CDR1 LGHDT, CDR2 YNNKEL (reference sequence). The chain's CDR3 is CASSPAYLAWEQYF. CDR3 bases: TGTGCCAGCAGCCCTGCTTATCTAGCGTGGGAGCAGTACTTC.

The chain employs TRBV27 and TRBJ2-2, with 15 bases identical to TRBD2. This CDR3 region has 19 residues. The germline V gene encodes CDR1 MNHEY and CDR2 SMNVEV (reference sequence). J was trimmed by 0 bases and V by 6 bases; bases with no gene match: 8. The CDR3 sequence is CASSLLGTSGGSNTGELFF. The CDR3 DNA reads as TGTGCCAGCAGCCTTTTGGGGACTAGCGGGGGGTCGAACACCGGGGAGCTGTTTTTT.

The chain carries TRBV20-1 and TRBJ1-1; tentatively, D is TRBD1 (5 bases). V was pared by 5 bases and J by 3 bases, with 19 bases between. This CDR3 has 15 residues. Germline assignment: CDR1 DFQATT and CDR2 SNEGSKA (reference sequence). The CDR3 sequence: CSAFRPRPGDTEAFF. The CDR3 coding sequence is TGCAGTGCTTTCCGGCCCCGGCCGGGGGACACTGAAGCTTTCTTT.

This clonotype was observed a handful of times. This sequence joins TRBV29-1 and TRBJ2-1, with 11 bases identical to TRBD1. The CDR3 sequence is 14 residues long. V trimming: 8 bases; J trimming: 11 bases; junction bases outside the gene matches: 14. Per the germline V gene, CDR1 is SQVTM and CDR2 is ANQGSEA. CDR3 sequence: CSTPGTGGRMKQFF. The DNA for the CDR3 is TGCAGCACCCCCGGGACAGGGGGGCGCATGAAGCAGTTCTTC.

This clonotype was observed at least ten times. The DNA of the CDR3 is TGCAGCGTTGTGGAGGGGGTGGTCGGTGGCTACACCTTC. Translating it yields CSVVEGVVGGYTF. The chain carries TRBV29-1 and TRBJ1-2; D might be TRBD1 (6 bases). The CDR3 extends over 13 amino acids. Trimming removed 4 bases from V and 7 bases from J, with 16 bases in between. The germline gives CDR1 SQVTM, CDR2 ANQGSEA.

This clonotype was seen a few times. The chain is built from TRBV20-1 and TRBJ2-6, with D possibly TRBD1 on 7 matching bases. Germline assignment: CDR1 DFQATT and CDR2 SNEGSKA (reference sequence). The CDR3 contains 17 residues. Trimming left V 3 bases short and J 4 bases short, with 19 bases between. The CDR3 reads CSARVQGGLAGANVLTF. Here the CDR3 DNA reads TGCAGTGCTAGGGTCCAGGGGGGACTTGCCGGGGCCAACGTCCTGACTTTC.

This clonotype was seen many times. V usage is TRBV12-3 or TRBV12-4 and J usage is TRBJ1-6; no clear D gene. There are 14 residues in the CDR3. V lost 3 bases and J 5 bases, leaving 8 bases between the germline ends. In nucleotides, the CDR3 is TGTGCCAGCAGTTTCAATCGTGATAATTCACCCCTCCACTTT. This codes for CASSFNRDNSPLHF.

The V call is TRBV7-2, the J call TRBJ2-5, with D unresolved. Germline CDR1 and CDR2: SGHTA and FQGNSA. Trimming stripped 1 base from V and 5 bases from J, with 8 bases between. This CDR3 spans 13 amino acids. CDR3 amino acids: CASSLVARETQYF. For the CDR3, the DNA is TGTGCCAGCAGCTTAGTGGCGAGGGAGACCCAGTACTTC.

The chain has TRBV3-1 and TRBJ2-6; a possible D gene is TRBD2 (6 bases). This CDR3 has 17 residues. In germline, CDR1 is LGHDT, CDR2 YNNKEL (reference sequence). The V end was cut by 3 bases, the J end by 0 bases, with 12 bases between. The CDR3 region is CASSQGGWGSGANVLTF. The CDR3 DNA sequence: TGTGCCAGCAGCCAGGGGGGTTGGGGCTCTGGGGCCAACGTCCTGACTTTC.

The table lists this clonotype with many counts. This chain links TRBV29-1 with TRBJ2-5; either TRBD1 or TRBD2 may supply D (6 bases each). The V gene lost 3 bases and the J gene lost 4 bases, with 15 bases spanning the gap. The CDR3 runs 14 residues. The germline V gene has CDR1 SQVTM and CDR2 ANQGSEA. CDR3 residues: CSVEGARGVETQYF. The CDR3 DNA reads TGCAGCGTTGAGGGGGCGCGGGGAGTAGAGACCCAGTACTTC.

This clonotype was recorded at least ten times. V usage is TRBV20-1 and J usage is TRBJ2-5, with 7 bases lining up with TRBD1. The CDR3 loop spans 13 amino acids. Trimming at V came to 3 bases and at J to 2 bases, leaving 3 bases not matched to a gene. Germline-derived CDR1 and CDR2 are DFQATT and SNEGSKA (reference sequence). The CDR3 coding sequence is TGCAGTGCTAGCGGCAGGGGGCAAGAGACCCAGTACTTC. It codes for CSASGRGQETQYF.

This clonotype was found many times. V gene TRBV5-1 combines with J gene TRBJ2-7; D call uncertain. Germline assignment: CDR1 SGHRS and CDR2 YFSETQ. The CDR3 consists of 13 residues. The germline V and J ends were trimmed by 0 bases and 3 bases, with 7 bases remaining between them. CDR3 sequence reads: CASSLEWDYEQYF. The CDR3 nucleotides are TGCGCCAGCAGCTTGGAATGGGACTACGAGCAGTACTTC.